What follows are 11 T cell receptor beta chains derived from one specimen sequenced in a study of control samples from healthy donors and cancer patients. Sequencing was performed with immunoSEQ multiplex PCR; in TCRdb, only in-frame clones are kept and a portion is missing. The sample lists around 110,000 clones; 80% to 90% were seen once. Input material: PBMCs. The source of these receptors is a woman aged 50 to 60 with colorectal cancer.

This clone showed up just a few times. This chain's CDR3 is CAWTPLRTSGLTDTQYF. CDR3 nucleotides: TGTGCCTGGACTCCGCTTCGGACTAGCGGACTTACAGATACGCAGTATTTT. V usage is TRBV30 and J usage is TRBJ2-3; 10 bases fit TRBD2. The CDR3 extends over 17 amino acids. Germline trimming cut 4 bases from V and 3 bases from J; bases unmatched to any gene: 13. CDR1 and CDR2 (germline): GTSNPN, SVGIG (reference sequence).

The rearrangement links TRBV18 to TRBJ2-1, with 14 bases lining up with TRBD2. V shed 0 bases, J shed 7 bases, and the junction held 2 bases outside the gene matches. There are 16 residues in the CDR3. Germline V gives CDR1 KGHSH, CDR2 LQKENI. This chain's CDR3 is CASSPPTSGRVNEQFF. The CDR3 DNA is TGTGCCAGCTCACCACCGACTAGCGGGAGGGTTAATGAGCAGTTCTTC.

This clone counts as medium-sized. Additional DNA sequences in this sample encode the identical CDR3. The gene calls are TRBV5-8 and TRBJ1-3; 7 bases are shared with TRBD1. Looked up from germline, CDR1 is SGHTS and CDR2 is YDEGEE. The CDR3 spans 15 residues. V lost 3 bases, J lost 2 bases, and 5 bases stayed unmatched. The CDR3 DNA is TGTGCCAGCAGCTCTGACAGGGTCCCTGGAAACACCATATATTTT. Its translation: CASSSDRVPGNTIYF.

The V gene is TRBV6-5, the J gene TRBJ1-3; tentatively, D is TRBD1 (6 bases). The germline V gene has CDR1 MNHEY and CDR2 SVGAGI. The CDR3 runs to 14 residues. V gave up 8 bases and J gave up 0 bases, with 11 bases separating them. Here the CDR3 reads CASGGHSSGNTIYF. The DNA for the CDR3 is TGTGCCAGCGGGGGACACAGCTCTGGAAACACCATATATTTT.

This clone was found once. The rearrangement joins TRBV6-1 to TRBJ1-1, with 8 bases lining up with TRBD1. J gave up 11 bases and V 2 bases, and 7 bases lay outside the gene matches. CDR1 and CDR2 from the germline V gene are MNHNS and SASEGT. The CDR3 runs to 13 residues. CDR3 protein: CASSEQGAISAFF. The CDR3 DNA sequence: TGTGCCAGCAGTGAACAGGGGGCGATTTCGGCTTTCTTT.

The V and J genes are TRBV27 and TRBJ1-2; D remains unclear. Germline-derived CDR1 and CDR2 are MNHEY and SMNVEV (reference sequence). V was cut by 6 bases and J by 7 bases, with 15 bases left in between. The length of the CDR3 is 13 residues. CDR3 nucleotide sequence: TGTGCCAGCAGGGACGGCGAGAGCCCTGGCTACACCTTC. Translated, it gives CASRDGESPGYTF.

The CDR3 here is CASSKGLAGPSSYNEQFF. Here the CDR3 DNA reads TGTGCCAGTAGTAAAGGACTAGCGGGCCCGAGCTCCTACAATGAGCAGTTCTTC. The rearrangement links TRBV19 to TRBJ2-1; 11 bases map to TRBD2. V lost 4 bases, J lost 0 bases, and 8 bases stayed unmatched. Germline V gives CDR1 LNHDA, CDR2 SQIVND (reference sequence). The CDR3 runs 18 residues. Looking up the rest from reference TRBV19 and TRBJ2-1 gives the full variable domain: DGGITQSPKYLFRKEGQNVTLSCEQNLNHDAMYWYRQDPGQGLRLIYYSQIVNDFQKGDIAEGYSVSREKKESFPLTVTSAQKNPTAFYLCASSKGLAGPSSYNEQFFGPGTRLTVL.

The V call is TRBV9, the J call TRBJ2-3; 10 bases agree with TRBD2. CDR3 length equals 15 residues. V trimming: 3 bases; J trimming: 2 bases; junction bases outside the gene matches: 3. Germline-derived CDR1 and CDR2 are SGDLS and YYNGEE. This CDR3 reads CASSAGLADTDTQYF. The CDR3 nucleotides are TGTGCCAGCAGCGCTGGACTAGCGGACACAGATACGCAGTATTTT.

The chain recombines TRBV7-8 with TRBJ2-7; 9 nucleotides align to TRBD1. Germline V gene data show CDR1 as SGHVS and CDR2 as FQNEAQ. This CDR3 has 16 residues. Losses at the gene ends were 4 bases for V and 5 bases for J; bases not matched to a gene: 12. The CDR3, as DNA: TGTGCCAGCAGCTCGTTCGAGGGGACAGGGACGAACGAGCAGTACTTC. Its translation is CASSSFEGTGTNEQYF.

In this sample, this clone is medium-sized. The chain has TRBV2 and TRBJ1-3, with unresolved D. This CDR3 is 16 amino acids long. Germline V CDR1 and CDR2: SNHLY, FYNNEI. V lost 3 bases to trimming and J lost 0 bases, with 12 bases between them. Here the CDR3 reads CASSDRTSPSGNTIYF. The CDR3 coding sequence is TGTGCCAGCAGTGACCGCACTTCTCCCTCTGGAAACACCATATATTTT.

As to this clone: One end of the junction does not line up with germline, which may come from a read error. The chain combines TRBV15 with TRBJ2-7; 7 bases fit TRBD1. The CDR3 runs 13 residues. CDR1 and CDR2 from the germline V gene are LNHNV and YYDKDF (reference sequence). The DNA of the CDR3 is TGTGCCACCAGCGGAGAACAGGGGTCCGAGCAGTACTTC. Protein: CATSGEQGSEQYF.